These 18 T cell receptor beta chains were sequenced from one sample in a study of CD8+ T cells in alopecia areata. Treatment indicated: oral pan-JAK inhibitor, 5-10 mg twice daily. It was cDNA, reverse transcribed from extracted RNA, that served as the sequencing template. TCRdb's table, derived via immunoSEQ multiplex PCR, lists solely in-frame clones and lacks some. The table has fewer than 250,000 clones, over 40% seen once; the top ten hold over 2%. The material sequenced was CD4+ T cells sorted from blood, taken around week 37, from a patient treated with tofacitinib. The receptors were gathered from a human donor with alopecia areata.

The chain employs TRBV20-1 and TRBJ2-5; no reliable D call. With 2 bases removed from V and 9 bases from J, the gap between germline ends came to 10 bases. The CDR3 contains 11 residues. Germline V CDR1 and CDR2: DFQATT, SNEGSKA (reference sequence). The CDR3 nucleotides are TGCAGTGCTAGACCCGAAAGGTCCCAGTACTTC. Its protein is CSARPERSQYF.

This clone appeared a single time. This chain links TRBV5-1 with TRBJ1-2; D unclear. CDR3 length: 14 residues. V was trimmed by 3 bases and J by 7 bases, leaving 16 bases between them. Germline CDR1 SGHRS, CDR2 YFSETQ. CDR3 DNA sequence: TGCGCCAGCAGCTCGGGTCCTCTCCACGCTGGCTACACCTTC. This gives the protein CASSSGPLHAGYTF.

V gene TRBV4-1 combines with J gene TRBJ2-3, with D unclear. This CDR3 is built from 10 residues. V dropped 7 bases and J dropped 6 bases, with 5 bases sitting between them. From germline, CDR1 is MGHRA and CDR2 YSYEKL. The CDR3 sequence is CASTPDTQYF. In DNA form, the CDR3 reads TGCGCCAGCACCCCCGATACGCAGTATTTT.

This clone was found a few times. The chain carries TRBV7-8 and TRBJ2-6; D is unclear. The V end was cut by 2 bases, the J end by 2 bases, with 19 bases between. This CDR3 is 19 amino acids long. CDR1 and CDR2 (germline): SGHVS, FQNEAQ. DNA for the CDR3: TGTGCCAGCAGCTTACGGGTTCGGCAGGATGACACTGGGGCCAACGTCCTGACTTTC. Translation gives CASSLRVRQDDTGANVLTF.

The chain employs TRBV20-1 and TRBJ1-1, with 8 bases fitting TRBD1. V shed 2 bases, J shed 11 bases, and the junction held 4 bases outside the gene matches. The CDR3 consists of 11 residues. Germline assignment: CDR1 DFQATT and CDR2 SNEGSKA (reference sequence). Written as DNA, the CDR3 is TGCAGTGCTAGACAGGGGGCAGGGGCTTTCTTT. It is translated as CSARQGAGAFF.

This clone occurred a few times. Here the CDR3 reads CASSQPTGVNEQYF. The CDR3, as DNA: TGCGCCAGCAGCCAACCTACAGGGGTCAACGAGCAGTACTTC. This rearrangement joins TRBV4-1 to TRBJ2-7, with TRBD1 identical over 7 bases. V dropped 2 bases and J dropped 5; count of bases not matched to a gene: 6. Germline assignment: CDR1 MGHRA and CDR2 YSYEKL. CDR3 length equals 14 residues.

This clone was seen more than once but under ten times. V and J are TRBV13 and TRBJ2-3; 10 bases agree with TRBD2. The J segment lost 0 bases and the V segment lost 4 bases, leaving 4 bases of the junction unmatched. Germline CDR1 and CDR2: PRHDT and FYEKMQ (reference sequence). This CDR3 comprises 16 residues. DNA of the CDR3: TGTGCCAGCAGCTCGCCGACTAGCGGGAGCACAGATACGCAGTATTTT. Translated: CASSSPTSGSTDTQYF.

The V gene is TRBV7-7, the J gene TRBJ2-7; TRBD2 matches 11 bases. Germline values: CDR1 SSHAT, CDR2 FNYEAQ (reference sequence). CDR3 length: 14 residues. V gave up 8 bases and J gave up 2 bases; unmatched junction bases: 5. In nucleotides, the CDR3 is TGTGCCAGCGGGAGGACTAGCGGGCCCTACGAGCAGTACTTC. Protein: CASGRTSGPYEQYF.

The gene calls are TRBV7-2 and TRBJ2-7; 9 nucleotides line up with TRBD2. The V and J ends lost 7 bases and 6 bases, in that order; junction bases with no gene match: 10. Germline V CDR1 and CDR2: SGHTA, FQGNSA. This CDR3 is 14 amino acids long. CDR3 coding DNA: TGTGCCAGCACCCAACTAGCGGGTTCGACCGAGCAGTACTTC. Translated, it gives CASTQLAGSTEQYF.

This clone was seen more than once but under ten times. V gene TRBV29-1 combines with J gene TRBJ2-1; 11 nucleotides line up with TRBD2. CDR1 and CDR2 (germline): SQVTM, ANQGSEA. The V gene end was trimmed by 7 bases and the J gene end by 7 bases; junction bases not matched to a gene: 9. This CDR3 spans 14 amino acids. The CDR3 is CSGVAGGYGNEQFF. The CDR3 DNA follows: TGCAGCGGAGTAGCGGGAGGGTACGGAAATGAGCAGTTCTTC.

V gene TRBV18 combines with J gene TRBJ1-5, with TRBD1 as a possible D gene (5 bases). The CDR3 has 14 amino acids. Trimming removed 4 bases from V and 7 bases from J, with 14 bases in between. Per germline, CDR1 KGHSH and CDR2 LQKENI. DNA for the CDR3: TGTGCCAGCTCACAGAGACAGTTTGACCAGCCCCAGCATTTT. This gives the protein CASSQRQFDQPQHF.

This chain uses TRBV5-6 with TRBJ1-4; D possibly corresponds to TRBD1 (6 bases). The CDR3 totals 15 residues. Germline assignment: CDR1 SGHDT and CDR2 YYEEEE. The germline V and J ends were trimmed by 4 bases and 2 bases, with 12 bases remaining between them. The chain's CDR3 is CASSMQGTTNEKLFF. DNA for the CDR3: TGTGCCAGCAGCATGCAGGGGACGACTAATGAAAAACTGTTTTTT.

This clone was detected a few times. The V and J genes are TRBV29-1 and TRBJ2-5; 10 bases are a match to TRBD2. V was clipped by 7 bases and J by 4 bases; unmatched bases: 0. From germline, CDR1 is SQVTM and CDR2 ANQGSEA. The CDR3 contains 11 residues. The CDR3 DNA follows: TGCAGCGGGACTAGCGGAGAGACCCAGTACTTC. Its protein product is CSGTSGETQYF.

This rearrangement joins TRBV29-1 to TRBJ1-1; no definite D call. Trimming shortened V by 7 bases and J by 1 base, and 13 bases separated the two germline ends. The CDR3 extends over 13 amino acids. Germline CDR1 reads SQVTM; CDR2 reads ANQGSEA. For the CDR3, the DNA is TGCAGCGCCGCACCCCGGGGGAACACTGAAGCTTTCTTT. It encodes CSAAPRGNTEAFF.

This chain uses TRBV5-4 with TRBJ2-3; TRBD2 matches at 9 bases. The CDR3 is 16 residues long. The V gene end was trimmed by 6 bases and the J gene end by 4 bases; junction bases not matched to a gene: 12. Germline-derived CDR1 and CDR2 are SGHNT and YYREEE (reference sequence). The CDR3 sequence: CASTLPGGRAADTQYF. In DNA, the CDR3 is TGTGCCAGCACCCTACCCGGCGGGAGGGCCGCAGATACGCAGTATTTT.

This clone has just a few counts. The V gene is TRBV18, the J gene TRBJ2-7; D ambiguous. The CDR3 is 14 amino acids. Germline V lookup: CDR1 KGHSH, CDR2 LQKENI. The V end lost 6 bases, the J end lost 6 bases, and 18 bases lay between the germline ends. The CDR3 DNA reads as TGTGCCAGCTCGACGGCAAGCGACTCCCGCGAGCAGTACTTC. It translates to CASSTASDSREQYF.

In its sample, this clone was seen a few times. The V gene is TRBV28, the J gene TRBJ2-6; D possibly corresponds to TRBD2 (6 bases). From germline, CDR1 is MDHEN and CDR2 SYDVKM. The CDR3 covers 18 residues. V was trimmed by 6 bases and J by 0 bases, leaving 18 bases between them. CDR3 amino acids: CASSSFPGLNSGANVLTF. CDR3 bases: TGTGCCAGCAGCTCCTTCCCGGGACTGAACTCTGGGGCCAACGTCCTGACTTTC.

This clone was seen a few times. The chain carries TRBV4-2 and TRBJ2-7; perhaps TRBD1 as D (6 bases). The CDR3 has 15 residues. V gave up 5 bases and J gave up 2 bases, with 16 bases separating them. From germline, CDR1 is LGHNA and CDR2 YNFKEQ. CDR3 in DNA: TGTGCCAGCAGCGCCACGGACAGCCTAGCCTACGAGCAGTACTTC. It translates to CASSATDSLAYEQYF.